The rows below give T cell receptor beta chains drawn from one sample of a study of shared clonotypes between healthy human individuals. Here immunoSEQ multiplex PCR was the method, and the copy in TCRdb shows in-frame clones only, minus some. The sample comprises around 1,100,000 clones, 70% to 80% of which are singletons, and 0.89% rests with the top ten. Sequencing was carried out using memory CD4+ T cells from PBMCs. The receptors derive from a man younger than 35 in good health. Some clones in this sample may be carry-over from other donors' samples. The CDR3 runs from the conserved cysteine through the conserved F or W. Fields, in order: clone size, V gene, D gene, J gene, CDR3 DNA, CDR3 protein. D genes are given only for firm matches. The listing skips clone size in some rows; elsewhere it reads once, few, many or a size class.

clone size: many
V gene: TRBV5-6
D gene: TRBD1
J gene: TRBJ2-5
CDR3 DNA: TGTGCCAGCAGCTTCGGACAGGGAGGAGAGACCCAGTACTTC
CDR3 protein: CASSFGQGGETQYF

clone size: once
V gene: TRBV7-2
D gene: -
J gene: TRBJ2-1
CDR3 DNA: TGTGCCAGCAGCCCTCGGACTAAGTCGGGCAATGAGCAGTTCTTC
CDR3 protein: CASSPRTKSGNEQFF

clone size: -
V gene: TRBV2
D gene: -
J gene: TRBJ2-3
CDR3 DNA: TGTGCCAGCAGCCGTTTGAGCACAGATACGCAGTATTTT
CDR3 protein: CASSRLSTDTQYF

clone size: -
V gene: TRBV11-1
D gene: -
J gene: TRBJ2-1
CDR3 DNA: TGTGCCAGCAGCTTAAGCGCCACGACTTGGGTCTTC
CDR3 protein: CASSLSATTWVF

clone size: -
V gene: TRBV18
D gene: -
J gene: TRBJ1-1
CDR3 DNA: TGTGCCAGCTCACCTGGGACCTTAAGCGGTGAAGCTTTCTTT
CDR3 protein: CASSPGTLSGEAFF

clone size: -
V gene: TRBV5-1
D gene: -
J gene: TRBJ2-5
CDR3 DNA: TGCGCCAGCAGCTTAGAGGGGTGGGCAGAGACCCAGTACTTC
CDR3 protein: CASSLEGWAETQYF

clone size: few
V gene: TRBV19
D gene: -
J gene: TRBJ2-2
CDR3 DNA: TGTGCCAGTAGTGAAACCTCCCCGGCGTGGGAGCTGTTTTTT
CDR3 protein: CASSETSPAWELFF

clone size: -
V gene: TRBV4-3
D gene: TRBD2
J gene: TRBJ2-1
CDR3 DNA: TGCGCCAGCAGCCAGGCGGGAGGCTTCAATGAGCAGTTCTTC
CDR3 protein: CASSQAGGFNEQFF

clone size: -
V gene: TRBV6-1
D gene: -
J gene: TRBJ2-2
CDR3 DNA: TGTGCCAGCAGCGCGGAGGGGGACAACACCGGGGAGCTGTTTTTT
CDR3 protein: CASSAEGDNTGELFF

clone size: -
V gene: TRBV5-1
D gene: -
J gene: TRBJ2-7
CDR3 DNA: TGCGCCAGCAGCACCGGGACCGCTTCCTACGAGCAGTACTTC
CDR3 protein: CASSTGTASYEQYF

clone size: -
V gene: TRBV9
D gene: -
J gene: TRBJ1-5
CDR3 DNA: TGTGCCAGCAGCCGGGACGGCAATCAGCCCCAGCATTTT
CDR3 protein: CASSRDGNQPQHF

clone size: -
V gene: TRBV6-1
D gene: TRBD1
J gene: TRBJ1-2
CDR3 DNA: TGTGCCAGCAGTTTCGACAGGGCGAATGGCTACACCTTC
CDR3 protein: CASSFDRANGYTF

clone size: -
V gene: TRBV27
D gene: TRBD2
J gene: TRBJ2-2
CDR3 DNA: TGTGCCAGCAGTTTATGGACTAGCGGTTCTTTACCCGGGGAGCTGTTTTTT
CDR3 protein: CASSLWTSGSLPGELFF

clone size: -
V gene: TRBV18
D gene: -
J gene: TRBJ2-5
CDR3 DNA: TGTGCCAGCTCACCCACGCGGGACCAAGAGACCCAGTACTTC
CDR3 protein: CASSPTRDQETQYF

clone size: few
V gene: TRBV30
D gene: -
J gene: TRBJ2-7
CDR3 DNA: TGTGCCTGGAGTCCTAAGGGGTTGGACGAGCAGTACTTC
CDR3 protein: CAWSPKGLDEQYF

clone size: -
V gene: TRBV28
D gene: -
J gene: TRBJ2-7
CDR3 DNA: TGTGCCAGCAGTCTTATCGGCAGGGAGCAGTACTTC
CDR3 protein: CASSLIGREQYF

clone size: -
V gene: TRBV28
D gene: TRBD1
J gene: TRBJ1-4
CDR3 DNA: TGTGCCAGCAGTTTAGGAGGGGGCAGGGAAAAACTGTTTTTT
CDR3 protein: CASSLGGGREKLFF

clone size: few
V gene: TRBV28
D gene: TRBD1
J gene: TRBJ1-1
CDR3 DNA: TGTGCCAGCACCAGCTCGTCGGGACAGGGGGGCACTGAAGCTTTCTTT
CDR3 protein: CASTSSSGQGGTEAFF

clone size: -
V gene: TRBV4-3
D gene: TRBD1
J gene: TRBJ2-1
CDR3 DNA: TGCGCCAGCAGCCAGACAGGGGCGGCTGAGCAGTTCTTC
CDR3 protein: CASSQTGAAEQFF

clone size: -
V gene: TRBV27
D gene: -
J gene: TRBJ2-7
CDR3 DNA: TGTGCCAGCAGCCTTCGTGCGGCCTCCTACGAGCAGTACTTC
CDR3 protein: CASSLRAASYEQYF

clone size: few
V gene: TRBV5-1
D gene: TRBD1
J gene: TRBJ2-3
CDR3 DNA: TGCGCCAGCAGTTCAGGGGGCGGAGAAAGCACAGATACGCAGTATTTT
CDR3 protein: CASSSGGGESTDTQYF

clone size: -
V gene: TRBV7-9
D gene: -
J gene: TRBJ2-7
CDR3 DNA: TGTGCCAGCAGCCGTGACAGGAATCCCTCCTACGAGCAGTACTTC
CDR3 protein: CASSRDRNPSYEQYF

clone size: -
V gene: TRBV7-6
D gene: TRBD1
J gene: TRBJ1-2
CDR3 DNA: TGTGCCAGCAGCCCACAACCCGGGACAGGGAGTAAGGGCGAAACTAACTATGGCTACACCTTC
CDR3 protein: CASSPQPGTGSKGETNYGYTF

clone size: -
V gene: TRBV5-5
D gene: -
J gene: TRBJ1-3
CDR3 DNA: TGTGCCAGCAGCCCGTCGGGGGTCGGAAACACCATATATTTT
CDR3 protein: CASSPSGVGNTIYF

clone size: -
V gene: TRBV9
D gene: -
J gene: TRBJ1-1
CDR3 DNA: TGTGCCAGCAGCGTCGGACTGATTAACACTGAAGCTTTCTTT
CDR3 protein: CASSVGLINTEAFF

clone size: once
V gene: TRBV5-1
D gene: -
J gene: TRBJ1-4
CDR3 DNA: TGCGCCAGCAGACCACGGACAGATCCTGCTGGAAAACTGTTTTTT
CDR3 protein: CASRPRTDPAGKLFF

clone size: -
V gene: TRBV28
D gene: -
J gene: TRBJ2-1
CDR3 DNA: TGTGCCAGCAGTTTACTAGGGAGCCGCTTCAGTGAGCAGTTCTTC
CDR3 protein: CASSLLGSRFSEQFF

clone size: once
V gene: TRBV27
D gene: TRBD1
J gene: TRBJ1-1
CDR3 DNA: TGTGCCAGCAGTTTATCACCCCGGACAGGCGGGGAAGCTTTCTTT
CDR3 protein: CASSLSPRTGGEAFF

clone size: -
V gene: TRBV30
D gene: -
J gene: TRBJ1-5
CDR3 DNA: TGTGCCTGGAGTGAAATCGGGGGGGGCCAGGGGCAGCCCCAGCATTTT
CDR3 protein: CAWSEIGGGQGQPQHF

clone size: -
V gene: TRBV7-2
D gene: TRBD2
J gene: TRBJ2-5
CDR3 DNA: TGTGCCAGCAGCTTCGAAAGCGGGAGGGTGGGGGAGACCCAGTACTTC
CDR3 protein: CASSFESGRVGETQYF

clone size: -
V gene: TRBV4-1
D gene: -
J gene: TRBJ2-7
CDR3 DNA: TGCGCCAGCAGCCAAGAAGTAGGCAGCAGGGTAAAGGGCGAGCAGTACTTC
CDR3 protein: CASSQEVGSRVKGEQYF

clone size: once
V gene: TRBV7-3
D gene: -
J gene: TRBJ1-1
CDR3 DNA: TGTGCCAGCAGCTTATTGGGGCAGGGCACTGAAGCTTTCTTT
CDR3 protein: CASSLLGQGTEAFF

clone size: -
V gene: TRBV18
D gene: -
J gene: TRBJ1-2
CDR3 DNA: TGTGCCAGCTCACTCGGGGATCCCGGCTACACCTTC
CDR3 protein: CASSLGDPGYTF

clone size: -
V gene: TRBV28
D gene: -
J gene: TRBJ1-1
CDR3 DNA: TGTGCCAGCGGACCGATGGCCAGACGCGAAGCTTTCTTT
CDR3 protein: CASGPMARREAFF

clone size: -
V gene: TRBV28
D gene: -
J gene: TRBJ1-2
CDR3 DNA: TGTGCCAGCACCCCGTCGCAGATTCTCTATGGCTACACCTTC
CDR3 protein: CASTPSQILYGYTF

clone size: -
V gene: TRBV5-5
D gene: -
J gene: TRBJ1-2
CDR3 DNA: TGTGCCAGCAGCTTTTCTGGGGGTGGCTACACCTTC
CDR3 protein: CASSFSGGGYTF

clone size: few
V gene: TRBV29-1
D gene: -
J gene: TRBJ2-2
CDR3 DNA: TGCAGCGTTGGCAACACCGGGGAGCTGTTTTTT
CDR3 protein: CSVGNTGELFF

clone size: -
V gene: TRBV12-5
D gene: -
J gene: TRBJ1-5
CDR3 DNA: TGTGCTAGTGGTTTGGTACATAGAGCAAGGTGGCCCCAGCATTTT
CDR3 protein: CASGLVHRARWPQHF

clone size: -
V gene: TRBV30
D gene: TRBD2
J gene: TRBJ2-7
CDR3 DNA: TGTGCCTGGACGGGGGCTAGCGGGAGGCTCGAGCAGTACTTC
CDR3 protein: CAWTGASGRLEQYF

clone size: few
V gene: TRBV30
D gene: -
J gene: TRBJ1-1
CDR3 DNA: TGTGCCTGGAGTGAAGGGGGCACTGAAGCTTTCTTT
CDR3 protein: CAWSEGGTEAFF

clone size: -
V gene: TRBV19
D gene: TRBD1
J gene: TRBJ1-2
CDR3 DNA: TGTGCCAGTAGTCCAGGGACAGGGGGTTTCCGATCCTATGGCTACACCTTC
CDR3 protein: CASSPGTGGFRSYGYTF

clone size: -
V gene: TRBV5-4
D gene: -
J gene: TRBJ2-7
CDR3 DNA: TGTGCCAGCAGCTTTCGCGGGAACCCATCCTACGAGCAGTACTTC
CDR3 protein: CASSFRGNPSYEQYF

clone size: -
V gene: TRBV18
D gene: -
J gene: TRBJ2-5
CDR3 DNA: TGTGCCAGCTCACCACAATCTTTTGGGGCAGAGACCCAGTACTTC
CDR3 protein: CASSPQSFGAETQYF

clone size: -
V gene: TRBV5-1
D gene: -
J gene: TRBJ2-7
CDR3 DNA: TGCGCCAGCAGCTTGGGACGGAACTACGAGCAGTACTTC
CDR3 protein: CASSLGRNYEQYF

clone size: -
V gene: TRBV4-3
D gene: TRBD2
J gene: TRBJ2-7
CDR3 DNA: TGCGCCAGCAGCCGACTAGCGGGAGGAGCCTACGAGCAGTACTTC
CDR3 protein: CASSRLAGGAYEQYF

clone size: -
V gene: TRBV14
D gene: -
J gene: TRBJ1-4
CDR3 DNA: TGTGCCAGCAGCAAAGGGGGGACTGCGGTAGAAAAACTGTTTTTT
CDR3 protein: CASSKGGTAVEKLFF

clone size: -
V gene: TRBV28
D gene: -
J gene: TRBJ2-7
CDR3 DNA: TGTGCCAGCACCCTCGCTAGGGGGAAGGACGAGCAGTACTTC
CDR3 protein: CASTLARGKDEQYF

clone size: -
V gene: TRBV18
D gene: TRBD1
J gene: TRBJ2-6
CDR3 DNA: TGTGCCAGCTCCCTTACAGGGGTCGGGGCCAACGTCCTGACTTTC
CDR3 protein: CASSLTGVGANVLTF

clone size: -
V gene: TRBV30
D gene: -
J gene: TRBJ1-3
CDR3 DNA: TGTGCCTGGGAGTTTACGTCGATCCGTCATTTT
CDR3 protein: CAWEFTSIRHF

clone size: -
V gene: TRBV7-8
D gene: -
J gene: TRBJ2-7
CDR3 DNA: TGTGCCAGCAGCTTAGAACGGAGGATAGGCGAGCAGTACTTC
CDR3 protein: CASSLERRIGEQYF

clone size: -
V gene: TRBV4-1
D gene: -
J gene: TRBJ2-3
CDR3 DNA: TGCGCCAGCAGCCAAGATCAACTAGTAAGCCCAGATACGCAGTATTTT
CDR3 protein: CASSQDQLVSPDTQYF

clone size: -
V gene: TRBV6-1
D gene: -
J gene: TRBJ1-5
CDR3 DNA: TGTGCCAGCATGAGGACAGACAATCAGCCCCAGCATTTT
CDR3 protein: CASMRTDNQPQHF

clone size: few
V gene: TRBV28
D gene: -
J gene: TRBJ2-5
CDR3 DNA: TGTGCCAGCCGGCCAGCGACAGAGGTGGCCCAGTACTTC
CDR3 protein: CASRPATEVAQYF

clone size: -
V gene: TRBV5-1
D gene: -
J gene: TRBJ2-5
CDR3 DNA: TGCGCCAGCAGCTTGGGGCGTTCCAGCGGAGAACTCCAAGAGACCCAGTACTTC
CDR3 protein: CASSLGRSSGELQETQYF

clone size: once
V gene: TRBV5-1
D gene: -
J gene: TRBJ1-1
CDR3 DNA: TGCGCCAGCAGCTTGTGGGGAGTTAGCACTGAAGCTTTCTTT
CDR3 protein: CASSLWGVSTEAFF

clone size: -
V gene: TRBV18
D gene: TRBD2
J gene: TRBJ2-3
CDR3 DNA: TGTGCCAGCTCGCCAGAACTAGCGGAGTCGCAGTATTTT
CDR3 protein: CASSPELAESQYF